Listed below are T cell receptor beta chains from one sample, sequenced in a study of blood T cell repertoires in COVID-19. Sequencing used immunoSEQ multiplex PCR; TCRdb keeps in-frame clones, though not all of them. This sample yields about 110,000 clones, of which 70% to 90% are seen a single time; about 1% belongs to the top ten. Sequencing was done on a sample of peripheral blood. The receptors were sampled from a human donor in a cohort sampled during active COVID-19. Each CDR3 is given with its conserved first and last residue. A D gene is named only where the DNA matches it firmly. A row's size may be missing; if present it is once, few, many or a size class.

TRBJ1-5 | NA | TRBV19 | TRBD1 | CASRADRVGGSRQSPQHF | TGTGCCAGTAGGGCAGACAGGGTAGGGGGTTCCCGCCAATCCCCCCAGCATTTT
TRBJ2-1 | NA | TRBV19 | TRBD2 | CASSGTSGGADEQFF | TGTGCCAGTAGTGGCACTAGCGGGGGGGCCGATGAGCAGTTCTTC
TRBJ2-4 | NA | TRBV4-1 | TRBD1 | CASSQGYQLGQGAKNIQYF | TGCGCCAGCAGCCAAGGATACCAACTAGGACAGGGGGCCAAAAACATTCAGTACTTC
TRBJ1-5 | NA | TRBV7-9 | NA | CASSKGGSGRGQPQHF | TGTGCCAGCAGCAAAGGGGGATCGGGTCGGGGTCAGCCCCAGCATTTT
TRBJ1-2 | NA | TRBV5-1 | NA | CASSSDTNFYGYTF | TGCGCCAGCAGCTCCGACACCAACTTCTATGGCTACACCTTC
TRBJ2-7 | NA | TRBV3-1/TRBV3-2 | TRBD1 | CASGQGAGEQYF | TGTGCCAGCGGACAGGGGGCGGGCGAGCAGTACTTC
TRBJ1-1 | NA | TRBV3-1/TRBV3-2 | TRBD1 | CASRQGARNTEAFF | TGTGCCAGCAGACAGGGGGCGCGGAACACTGAAGCTTTCTTT
TRBJ2-3 | few | TRBV28 | TRBD2 | CASSWTSGHTDTQYF | TGTGCCAGCAGTTGGACTAGCGGTCACACAGATACGCAGTATTTT
TRBJ1-5 | once | TRBV5-4 | NA | CASSLGHSNQPQHF | TGTGCCAGCAGCTTGGGGCATAGCAATCAGCCCCAGCATTTT
TRBJ1-2 | NA | TRBV16 | NA | CASSQSYHYGYTF | TGTGCCAGCAGCCAATCATATCACTATGGCTACACCTTC
TRBJ1-5 | NA | TRBV7-2 | NA | CASSSMLWDNKGNQPQHF | TGTGCCAGCAGCTCCATGTTATGGGACAACAAAGGGAATCAGCCCCAGCATTTT
TRBJ2-7 | NA | TRBV5-1 | NA | CASSLRIWRSDSVTFEQYF | TGCGCCAGCAGCTTGAGAATTTGGCGCTCGGACAGTGTGACCTTCGAGCAGTACTTC
TRBJ2-5 | NA | TRBV7-6 | NA | CASSLAVGRQETQYF | TGTGCCAGCAGCTTAGCGGTGGGGAGACAAGAGACCCAGTACTTC
TRBJ1-5 | NA | TRBV14 | NA | CASSQAGFNQPQHF | TGTGCCAGCAGCCAAGCAGGGTTCAATCAGCCCCAGCATTTT
TRBJ1-2 | NA | TRBV14 | TRBD1 | CASSPTQGASGYTF | TGTGCCAGCAGCCCTACACAGGGGGCGAGCGGCTACACCTTC
TRBJ1-6 | NA | TRBV6-6 | NA | CASSLTANSPLHF | TGTGCCAGCAGTTTGACAGCCAATTCACCCCTCCACTTT
TRBJ2-1 | NA | TRBV4-1 | NA | CASSQVLGGNEQFF | TGCGCCAGCAGCCAAGTCCTGGGGGGCAATGAGCAGTTCTTC
TRBJ2-1 | NA | TRBV5-4 | TRBD2 | CASSLGLAGAYNEQFF | TGTGCCAGCAGCTTGGGACTAGCGGGGGCCTACAATGAGCAGTTCTTC
TRBJ2-1 | NA | TRBV18 | TRBD2 | CASSDLAGAVNEQFF | TGTGCCAGCTCAGACCTAGCGGGAGCTGTCAATGAGCAGTTCTTC
TRBJ2-5 | NA | TRBV5-1 | TRBD1 | CASSWKGTGQETQYF | TGCGCCAGCAGCTGGAAAGGGACAGGCCAAGAGACCCAGTACTTC
TRBJ2-5 | once | TRBV9 | TRBD1 | CASSHTGTGGGETQYF | TGTGCCAGCAGCCATACCGGGACAGGGGGCGGAGAGACCCAGTACTTC
TRBJ2-5 | NA | TRBV7-3 | TRBD1 | CASSLTAGGLKTQYF | TGTGCCAGCAGCTTAACGGCAGGGGGCCTAAAGACCCAGTACTTC
TRBJ1-3 | NA | TRBV6-1 | NA | CASSEIQARSGNTIYF | TGTGCCAGCAGTGAGATACAGGCCCGCTCTGGAAACACCATATATTTT
TRBJ2-2 | NA | TRBV9 | TRBD1 | CASSEETLRSGGRTGELFF | TGTGCCAGCAGCGAGGAGACCCTCCGTTCAGGGGGTCGAACCGGGGAGCTGTTTTTT
TRBJ2-6 | NA | TRBV24-1 | NA | CATSDSGIGANVLTF | TGTGCCACCAGTGATTCAGGGATTGGGGCCAACGTCCTGACTTTC
TRBJ1-1 | NA | TRBV7-2 | NA | CASSFQYMNTEAFF | TGTGCCAGCAGCTTCCAGTACATGAACACTGAAGCTTTCTTT
TRBJ1-4 | NA | TRBV5-4 | NA | CASSEARGLNEKLFF | TGTGCCAGCAGCGAGGCTCGGGGTTTGAATGAAAAACTGTTTTTT